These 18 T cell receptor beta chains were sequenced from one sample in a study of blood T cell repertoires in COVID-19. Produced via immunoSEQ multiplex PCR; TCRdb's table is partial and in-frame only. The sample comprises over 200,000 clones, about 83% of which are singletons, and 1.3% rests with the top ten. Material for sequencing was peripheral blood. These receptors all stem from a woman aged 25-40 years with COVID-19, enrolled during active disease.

The CDR3 DNA follows: TGTGCCAGTAGTAGGGACAGGGTAAGCGGCGAGCAGTACTTC. Translating gives CASSRDRVSGEQYF. The chain joins TRBV19 to TRBJ2-7; 9 nucleotides line up with TRBD1. CDR1 and CDR2 (germline): LNHDA, SQIVND (reference sequence). The CDR3 is 14 residues long. V shed 4 bases, J shed 6 bases, and the junction held 7 bases outside the gene matches.

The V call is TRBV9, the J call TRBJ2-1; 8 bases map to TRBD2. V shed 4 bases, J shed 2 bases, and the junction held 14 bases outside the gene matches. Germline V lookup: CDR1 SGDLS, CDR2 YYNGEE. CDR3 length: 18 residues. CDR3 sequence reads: CASSIPLAGGNPYNEQFF. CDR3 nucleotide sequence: TGTGCCAGCAGCATACCGCTGGCGGGGGGAAACCCCTACAATGAGCAGTTCTTC.

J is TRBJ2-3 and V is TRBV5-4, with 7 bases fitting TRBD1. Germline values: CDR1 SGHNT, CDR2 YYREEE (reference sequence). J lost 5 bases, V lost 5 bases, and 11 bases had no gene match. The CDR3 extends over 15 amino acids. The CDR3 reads CASRMGTGVGDTQYF. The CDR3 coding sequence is TGTGCCAGCAGGATGGGCACAGGGGTAGGAGATACGCAGTATTTT.

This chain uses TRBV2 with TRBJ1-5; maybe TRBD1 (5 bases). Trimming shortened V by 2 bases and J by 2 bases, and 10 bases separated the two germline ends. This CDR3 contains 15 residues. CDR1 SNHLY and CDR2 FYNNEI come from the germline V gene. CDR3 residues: CASSELGAGNQPQHF. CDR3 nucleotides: TGTGCCAGCAGTGAACTAGGGGCAGGCAATCAGCCCCAGCATTTT.

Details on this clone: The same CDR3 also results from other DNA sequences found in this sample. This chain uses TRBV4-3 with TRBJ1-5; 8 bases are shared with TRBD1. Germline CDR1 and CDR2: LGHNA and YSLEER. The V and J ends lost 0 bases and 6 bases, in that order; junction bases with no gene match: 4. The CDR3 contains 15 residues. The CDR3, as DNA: TGCGCCAGCAGCCAAGACAGGGGGCAGGGTCAGCCCCAGCATTTT. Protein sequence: CASSQDRGQGQPQHF.

The CDR3 here is CASSLGLMGASTYEQYF. The CDR3 bases are TGTGCCAGCAGCTTAGGCCTAATGGGGGCGTCGACCTACGAGCAGTACTTC. The chain combines TRBV13 with TRBJ2-7, with D tentatively TRBD1 (6 bases). Looked up from germline, CDR1 is PRHDT and CDR2 is FYEKMQ (reference sequence). The length of the CDR3 is 17 residues. V was clipped by 0 bases and J by 2 bases, with 17 bases between them.

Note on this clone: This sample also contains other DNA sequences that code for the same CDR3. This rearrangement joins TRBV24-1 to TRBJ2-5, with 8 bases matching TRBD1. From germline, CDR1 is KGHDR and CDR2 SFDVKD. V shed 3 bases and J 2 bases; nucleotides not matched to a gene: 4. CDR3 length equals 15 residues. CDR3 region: CATSDPRTGQETQYF. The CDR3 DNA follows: TGTGCCACCAGTGATCCTCGGACAGGGCAAGAGACCCAGTACTTC.

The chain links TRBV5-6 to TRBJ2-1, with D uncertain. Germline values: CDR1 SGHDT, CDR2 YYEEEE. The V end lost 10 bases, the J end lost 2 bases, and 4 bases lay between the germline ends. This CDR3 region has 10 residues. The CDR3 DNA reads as TGTGCCGCGACCTACAATGAGCAGTTCTTC. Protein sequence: CAATYNEQFF.

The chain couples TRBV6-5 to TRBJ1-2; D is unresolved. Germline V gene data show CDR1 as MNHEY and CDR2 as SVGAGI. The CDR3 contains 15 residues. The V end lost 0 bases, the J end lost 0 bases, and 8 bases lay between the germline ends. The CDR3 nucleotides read TGTGCCAGCAGTTACTCGAGGTATCCTAACTATGGCTACACCTTC. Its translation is CASSYSRYPNYGYTF.

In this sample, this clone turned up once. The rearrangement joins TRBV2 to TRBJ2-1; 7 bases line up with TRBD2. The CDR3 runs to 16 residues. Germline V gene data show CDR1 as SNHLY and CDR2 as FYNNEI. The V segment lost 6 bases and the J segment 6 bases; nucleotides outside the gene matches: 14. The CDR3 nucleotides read TGTGCCAGCAGCGATAGTACTAGCGCAAGCCGCAATGAGCAGTTCTTC. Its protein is CASSDSTSASRNEQFF.

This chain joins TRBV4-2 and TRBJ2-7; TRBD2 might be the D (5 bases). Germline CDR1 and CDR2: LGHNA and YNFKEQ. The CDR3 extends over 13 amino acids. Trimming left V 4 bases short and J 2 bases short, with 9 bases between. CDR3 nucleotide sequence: TGTGCCAGCAGCCTAGAGGGCACCTACGAGCAGTACTTC. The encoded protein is CASSLEGTYEQYF.

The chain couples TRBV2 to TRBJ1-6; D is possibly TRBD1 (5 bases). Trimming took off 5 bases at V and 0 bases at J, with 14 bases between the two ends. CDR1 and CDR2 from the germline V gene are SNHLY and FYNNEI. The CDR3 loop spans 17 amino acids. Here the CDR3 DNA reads TGTGCCAGCAGTCAGGGCTTTATCCTCTCCTATAATTCACCCCTCCACTTT. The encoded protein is CASSQGFILSYNSPLHF. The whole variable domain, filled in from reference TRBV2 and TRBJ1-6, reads EPEVTQTPSHQVTQMGQEVILRCVPISNHLYFYWYRQILGQKVEFLVSFYNNEISEKSEIFDDQFSVERPDGSNFTLKIRSTKLEDSAMYFCASSQGFILSYNSPLHFGNGTRLTVT.

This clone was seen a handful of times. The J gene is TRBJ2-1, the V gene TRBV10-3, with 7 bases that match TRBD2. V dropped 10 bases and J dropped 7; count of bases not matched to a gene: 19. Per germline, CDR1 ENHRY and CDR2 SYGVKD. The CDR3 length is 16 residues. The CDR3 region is CATQDSTSPLSNEQFF. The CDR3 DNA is TGTGCCACCCAAGACTCGACTAGCCCTCTCTCTAATGAGCAGTTCTTC.

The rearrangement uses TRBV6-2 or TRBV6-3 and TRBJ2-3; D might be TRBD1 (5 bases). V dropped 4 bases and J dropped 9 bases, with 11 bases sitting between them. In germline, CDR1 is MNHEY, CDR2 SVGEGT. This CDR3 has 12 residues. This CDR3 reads CASSLGPKTQYF. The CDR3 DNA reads TGTGCCAGCAGTTTGGGGCCTAAGACGCAGTATTTT.

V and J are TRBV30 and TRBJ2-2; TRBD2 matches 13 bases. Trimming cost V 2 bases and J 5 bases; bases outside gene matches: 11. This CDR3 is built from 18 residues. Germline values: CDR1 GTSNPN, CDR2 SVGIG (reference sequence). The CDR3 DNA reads TGTGCCTGGAGTCCTATACGACTAGCGGGGGGAAAAACCGGGGAGCTGTTTTTT. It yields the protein CAWSPIRLAGGKTGELFF.

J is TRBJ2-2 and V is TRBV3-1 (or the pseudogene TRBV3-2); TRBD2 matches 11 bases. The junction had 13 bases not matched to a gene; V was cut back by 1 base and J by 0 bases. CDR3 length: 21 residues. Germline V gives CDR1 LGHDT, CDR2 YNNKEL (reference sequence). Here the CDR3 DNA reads TGTGCCAGCAGCCAAGTTGGGCTAGCGGGAGGAAAACACACGAACACCGGGGAGCTGTTTTTT. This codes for CASSQVGLAGGKHTNTGELFF.

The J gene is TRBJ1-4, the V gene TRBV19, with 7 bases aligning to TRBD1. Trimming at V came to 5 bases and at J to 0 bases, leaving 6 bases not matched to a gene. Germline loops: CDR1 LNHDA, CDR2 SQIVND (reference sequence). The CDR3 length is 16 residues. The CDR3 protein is CASSSGQIATNEKLFF. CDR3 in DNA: TGTGCCAGTAGTTCGGGACAGATTGCAACTAATGAAAAACTGTTTTTT.

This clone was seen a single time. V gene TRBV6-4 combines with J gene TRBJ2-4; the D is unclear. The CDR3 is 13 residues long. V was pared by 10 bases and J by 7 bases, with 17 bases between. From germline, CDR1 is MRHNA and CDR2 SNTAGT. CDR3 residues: CAKLSELKNIQYF. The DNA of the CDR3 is TGTGCCAAGTTATCCGAGTTGAAGAACATTCAGTACTTC.